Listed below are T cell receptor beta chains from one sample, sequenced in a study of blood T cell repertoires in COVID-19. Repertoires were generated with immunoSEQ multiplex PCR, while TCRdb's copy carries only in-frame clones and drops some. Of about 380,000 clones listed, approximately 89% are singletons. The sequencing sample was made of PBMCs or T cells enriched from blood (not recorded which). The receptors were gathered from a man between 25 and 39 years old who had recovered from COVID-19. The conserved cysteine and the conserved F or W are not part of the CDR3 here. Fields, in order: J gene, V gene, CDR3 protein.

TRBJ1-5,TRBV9,ASSVSQGRDQPQH
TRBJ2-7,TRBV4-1,ASSPSSLEGEQY
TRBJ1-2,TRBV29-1,SVEGQIYGYT
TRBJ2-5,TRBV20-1,SAYIRKTQY
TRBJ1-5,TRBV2,ASREGGFLPQH
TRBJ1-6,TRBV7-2,ASSLEQGVTPLH
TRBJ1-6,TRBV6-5,ASSYPLQGRNSPLH
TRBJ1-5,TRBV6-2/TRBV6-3,ASSSGQGNQPQH
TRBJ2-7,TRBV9,ASSGGGAGVYEQY
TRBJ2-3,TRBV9,ASSVSGGFLTQY
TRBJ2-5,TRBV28,ASSPTPGGLETQY
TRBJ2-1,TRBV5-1,ASSYDREYRDEQF
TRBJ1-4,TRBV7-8,ASSFGGGVKLF
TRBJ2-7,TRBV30,AWSVKGRTYEQY
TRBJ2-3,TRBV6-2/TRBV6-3,ASSYLLASLTDTQY
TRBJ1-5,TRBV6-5,ASRLNREGSQPQH
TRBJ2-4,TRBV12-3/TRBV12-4,ASTDGGLNIQY
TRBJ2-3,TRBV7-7,ASSGQNTDTQY
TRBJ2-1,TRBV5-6,ASSLYRRDGHNYNEQF